What follows describes a single TCR beta chain. Its antigen is undetermined. This sample includes further DNA sequences coding for the same CDR3. These data belong to a study of shared clonotypes between healthy human individuals. Findings and limits, study-wide: Rarefaction indicated that sorted-subset sequencing remained incomplete although depth was large.

Clones were read by immunoSEQ multiplex PCR, and TCRdb kept only the in-frame ones, dropping some. The sample contains about 2.2 million clones, 85% to 95% of which appear only once. CD45RO negativity and positive selection for CCR7 defined naive CD8 cells, a population that excluded terminally differentiated effector memory CD45RA+ cells. Specimen: naive CD8+ T cells from PBMCs. The clonotype comes from a man younger than 35 in good health. Some clones in this sample may be carry-over from other donors' samples.

The CDR3 coding sequence is TGTGCCAGCAGCCCCGGGACAGGGGGGTCCTACAATGAGCAGTTCTTC. Its protein is CASSPGTGGSYNEQFF. The chain carries TRBV7-9 and TRBJ2-1, with 11 nucleotides matching TRBD1. J was trimmed by 1 base and V by 5 bases; bases with no gene match: 4. Germline V CDR1 and CDR2: SEHNR, FQNEAQ (reference sequence). The CDR3 runs to 16 residues. Full variable domain (missing parts from reference TRBV7-9 and TRBJ2-1): DTGVSQNPRHKITKRGQNVTFRCDPISEHNRLYWYRQTLGQGPEFLTYFQNEAQLEKSRLLSDRFSAERPKGSFSTLEIQRTEQGDSAMYLCASSPGTGGSYNEQFFGPGTRLTVL.